The 10 T cell receptor beta chains presented below share a single source sample, sequenced in a study of T cells in Graves' hyperthyroidism and ophthalmopathy (dated by TCRdb to the late 2010s). Library preparation used multiplex PCR. Sequencing took place on an Illumina HiSeq 2000. TCR beta CDR3 regions were amplified from RNA transcripts. The first round of RT-PCR for the TCR CDR3 was performed with the HTBI primer set and the Qiagen OneStep RT-PCR kit. Clones were called with MiXCR by TCRdb after fastp trimmed the public reads at Q25, and only in-frame beta chains were retained. All rows with the same CDR3 protein become a single entry with the most common DNA and genes. For this sample the table gives 600,000 to 700,000 distinct CDR3 sequences, of which about 15% were detected only once. The ten largest clones take up about 3.9% of the sample. The sequenced sample was blood. The receptors originated from a woman in her thirties or forties with Graves' ophthalmopathy.

In its sample, this clonotype was seen a few times. The CDR3 ends on some other residue instead of the conserved phenylalanine or tryptophan, so this is likely a read error. The chain joins TRBV27 to TRBJ1-1; possibly TRBD1 for D (6 bases). This CDR3 has 18 amino acids. The germline gives CDR1 MNHEY, CDR2 SMNVEV (reference sequence). Trimming took off 3 bases at V and 0 bases at J, with 20 bases between the two ends. CDR3 sequence reads: CASSLGLGQIDMNTEAFL. In DNA, the CDR3 is TGTGCCAGCAGTTTGGGATTAGGACAGATCGATATGAACACTGAAGCTTTCTTA.

The chain employs TRBV28 and TRBJ1-3, with D maybe TRBD1 (5 bases). CDR1 MDHEN and CDR2 SYDVKM come from the germline V gene. The CDR3 consists of 15 residues. Trimming stripped 2 bases from V and 8 bases from J, with 16 bases between. CDR3 loop: CASSLNPQGRDTIYF. For the CDR3, the DNA is TGTGCCAGCAGTTTAAATCCCCAGGGAAGAGACACCATATATTTT.

J is TRBJ2-7 and V is TRBV7-3; TRBD2 matches 9 bases. V was pared by 5 bases and J by 3 bases, with 5 bases of the junction left unmatched. The germline V gene encodes CDR1 SGHTA and CDR2 FQGTGA. The CDR3 runs to 14 residues. The CDR3 sequence: CASSLAGRDYEQYF. In nucleotides, the CDR3 is TGTGCCAGCAGCCTAGCGGGAAGGGACTACGAGCAGTACTTC.

This clonotype was picked up many times. The V and J genes are TRBV11-2 and TRBJ2-7, with 9 bases matching TRBD2. Germline V gene sequence: CDR1 SGHAT, CDR2 FQNNGV. The trim removed 2 bases at V and 6 bases at J, leaving 14 bases unmatched. This CDR3 is built from 17 residues. The CDR3: CASSLITSGPAGGEQYF. CDR3 bases: TGTGCCAGCAGCTTAATAACTAGCGGGCCCGCGGGGGGCGAGCAGTACTTC.

V and J are TRBV7-3 and TRBJ1-3; 7 positions agree with TRBD1. Trimming at V came to 5 bases and at J to 2 bases, leaving 6 bases not matched to a gene. The CDR3 loop spans 15 amino acids. Germline loops: CDR1 SGHTA, CDR2 FQGTGA. The CDR3 sequence: CASSRDSLPGNTIYF. The CDR3 DNA sequence: TGTGCCAGCAGCCGGGACAGCTTACCTGGAAACACCATATATTTT. Together with reference TRBV7-3 and TRBJ1-3, the CDR3 gives the full variable domain: GAGVSQTPSNKVTEKGKYVELRCDPISGHTALYWYRQSLGQGPEFLIYFQGTGAADDSGLPNDRFFAVRPEGSVSTLKIQRTERGDSAVYLCASSRDSLPGNTIYFGEGSWLTVV.

V gene TRBV12-3 or TRBV12-4 combines with J gene TRBJ2-5, with TRBD2 identical over 7 bases. Trimming removed 3 bases from V and 2 bases from J; junction bases left unmatched: 6. This CDR3 is 15 amino acids long. The CDR3 region has the DNA TGTGCCAGCAGTTTGAGCGGGATGAGTCAAGAGACCCAGTACTTC. Amino acids: CASSLSGMSQETQYF.

Regarding this clonotype: A much larger clone lies a single base off, so this may be a read error. V is TRBV6-1 and J is TRBJ1-1; 7 positions match TRBD1. The V gene's germline CDR1 is MNHNS and CDR2 SASEGT. The V segment lost 4 bases and the J segment 1 base; nucleotides outside the gene matches: 6. The CDR3 has 15 amino acids. This CDR3 reads CASSAPGQPNTEAFF. In nucleotides, the CDR3 is TGTGCCAGCAGTGCCCCGGGACAGCCGAACACTGAAGCTTTCTTT.

The gene calls are TRBV29-1 and TRBJ1-1; TRBD1 matches at 9 bases. This CDR3 has 16 amino acids. CDR1 is SQVTM and CDR2 is ANQGSEA in the germline V gene. The ends lost 6 bases at V and 1 base at J; junction bases unmatched: 12. The CDR3 protein is CSVRLQGASGNTEAFF. For the CDR3, the DNA is TGCAGCGTGAGGCTACAGGGGGCGAGTGGGAACACTGAAGCTTTCTTT. The full variable domain, its missing parts supplied by reference TRBV29-1 and TRBJ1-1, is SAVISQKPSRDICQRGTSLTIQCQVDSQVTMMFWYRQQPGQSLTLIATANQGSEATYESGFVIDKFPISRPNLTFSTLTVSNMSPEDSSIYLCSVRLQGASGNTEAFFGQGTRLTVV.

The rearrangement links TRBV20-1 to TRBJ2-2, with TRBD2 as a possible D gene (6 bases). The CDR3 sequence is 15 residues long. V was shortened by 0 bases and J by 3 bases, with 11 bases between the two germline ends. Germline V CDR1 and CDR2: DFQATT, SNEGSKA (reference sequence). For the CDR3, the DNA is TGCAGTGCTAGAGATTTCGAGCGGGACACCGGGGAGCTGTTTTTT. As protein: CSARDFERDTGELFF.

The chain is built from TRBV14 and TRBJ2-7; 11 nucleotides line up with TRBD2. V was clipped by 4 bases and J by 2 bases; unmatched bases: 7. CDR1 and CDR2 from the germline V gene are SGHDN and FVKESK. The CDR3 is 16 residues long. As DNA, the CDR3 is TGTGCCAGCAGCCCCTTTAGCGGGAGGGATACCTACGAGCAGTACTTC. It specifies CASSPFSGRDTYEQYF.